What follows are 25 T cell receptor beta chains derived from one specimen sequenced in a study of blood T cell repertoires in COVID-19. Libraries were prepared by immunoSEQ multiplex PCR; TCRdb keeps only in-frame clonotypes and omits some of them. The table has fewer than 350,000 clones, approximately 90% seen once. Sequenced material: PBMCs or T cells enriched from blood (not recorded which). These receptors were taken from a woman aged 55-70 years in a cohort exposed to, infected with or recovered from COVID-19 (not recorded which).

J is TRBJ2-7 and V is TRBV28, with TRBD2 identical over 7 bases. V was clipped by 8 bases and J by 2 bases; unmatched bases: 6. The germline gives CDR1 MDHEN, CDR2 SYDVKM. CDR3 length: 13 residues. The chain's CDR3 is CASAGGGTYEQYF. The CDR3 DNA sequence: TGTGCCAGCGCCGGGGGAGGGACCTACGAGCAGTACTTC.

The rearrangement links TRBV24-1 to TRBJ2-1, with 7 bases lining up with TRBD2. After removal of 0 bases from V and 6 bases from J, the junction contained 13 bases not matched to a gene. The CDR3 is 18 amino acids. Germline CDR1 KGHDR, CDR2 SFDVKD. The CDR3 spells CATSDLNRAGAEVNEQFF. The CDR3 DNA sequence: TGTGCCACCAGTGATTTGAACCGCGCGGGAGCGGAGGTCAATGAGCAGTTCTTC.

This clone was observed a handful of times. The chain is built from TRBV27 and TRBJ1-2; TRBD1 matches 7 bases. The CDR3 totals 14 residues. After removal of 5 bases from V and 4 bases from J, the junction contained 7 bases not matched to a gene. Germline CDR1 is MNHEY and CDR2 is SMNVEV (reference sequence). The CDR3 spells CASSPRGQIYGYTF. CDR3 in DNA: TGTGCCAGCAGTCCCCGGGGACAGATCTATGGCTACACCTTC.

This rearrangement joins TRBV19 to TRBJ2-1, with TRBD2 identical over 7 bases. This CDR3 has 16 amino acids. Germline assignment: CDR1 LNHDA and CDR2 SQIVND (reference sequence). V shed 4 bases, J shed 2 bases, and the junction held 8 bases outside the gene matches. The CDR3, as DNA: TGTGCCAGTAGTACCACTGGACTAGGGGCCTACAATGAGCAGTTCTTC. It translates to CASSTTGLGAYNEQFF.

This chain links TRBV28 with TRBJ2-7; tentative D call: TRBD2 (7 bases). The V gene's germline CDR1 is MDHEN and CDR2 SYDVKM. This CDR3 contains 15 residues. Between the trimmed V and J ends, which lost 4 bases and 6 bases, there was a span of 19 bases. CDR3 sequence reads: CASSSATGGRVEQYF. CDR3 bases: TGTGCCAGCAGTTCAGCGACGGGGGGCCGGGTCGAGCAGTACTTC.

The chain recombines TRBV3-1 (or the pseudogene TRBV3-2) with TRBJ1-5, with D maybe TRBD1 (6 bases). Germline CDR1 LGHDT, CDR2 YNNKEL (reference sequence). V was cut by 0 bases and J by 0 bases, with 12 bases left in between. This CDR3 is 17 amino acids long. The CDR3 nucleotides are TGTGCCAGCAGCCAAGAAAGAGGCAGGGGTAGCAATCAGCCCCAGCATTTT. It is translated as CASSQERGRGSNQPQHF.

The chain joins TRBV6-6 to TRBJ1-1; the match to TRBD1 covers 8 bases. The CDR3 loop spans 16 amino acids. CDR1 and CDR2 from the germline V gene are MNHNY and SVGAGI (reference sequence). The trim removed 6 bases at V and 0 bases at J, leaving 9 bases unmatched. CDR3 residues: CASSSQGASMNTEAFF. The CDR3, as DNA: TGTGCCAGCAGCAGTCAGGGGGCCTCAATGAACACTGAAGCTTTCTTT.

The CDR3 bases are TGTGCCAGCAGCCCCGACACCTACGAGCAGTACTTC. It specifies CASSPDTYEQYF. The V call is TRBV7-8, the J call TRBJ2-7; D not certain. V lost 5 bases and J 2 bases, leaving 7 bases between the germline ends. The CDR3 loop spans 12 amino acids. Germline V gene data show CDR1 as SGHVS and CDR2 as FQNEAQ.

The V call is TRBV11-2, the J call TRBJ2-5; possible D gene TRBD2, 5 bases. The CDR3 has 16 amino acids. V was cut by 2 bases and J by 5 bases, with 18 bases left in between. Germline CDR1 is SGHAT and CDR2 is FQNNGV. As DNA, the CDR3 is TGTGCCAGCAGCTTAAATCGGGGTGTAAGTGGGGAGACCCAGTACTTC. This translates into CASSLNRGVSGETQYF.

This rearrangement joins TRBV7-6 to TRBJ1-5; 7 nucleotides line up with TRBD1. Trimming removed 6 bases from V and 4 bases from J; junction bases left unmatched: 9. Germline V gene sequence: CDR1 SGHVS, CDR2 FNYEAQ. The CDR3 consists of 15 residues. This chain's CDR3 is CASSSGQGVNQPQHF. CDR3 nucleotide sequence: TGTGCCAGCAGTTCGGGGCAGGGGGTAAATCAGCCCCAGCATTTT.

V usage is TRBV4-1 and J usage is TRBJ2-7; 8 bases are shared with TRBD1. The CDR3 loop spans 15 amino acids. Trimming removed 5 bases from V and 0 bases from J; junction bases left unmatched: 6. Looked up from germline, CDR1 is MGHRA and CDR2 is YSYEKL. The CDR3 reads CASSFGQGASYEQYF. The CDR3 DNA follows: TGCGCCAGCAGCTTCGGACAGGGCGCCTCCTACGAGCAGTACTTC.

This clone appeared a few times. This chain links TRBV10-2 with TRBJ1-4, with TRBD1 matching 7 bases. Germline CDR1 is WSHSY and CDR2 is SAAADI. The CDR3 runs 14 residues. Trimming removed 7 bases from V and 0 bases from J; junction bases left unmatched: 2. This chain's CDR3 is CASKGAATNEKLFF. In DNA form, the CDR3 reads TGCGCCAGCAAGGGGGCTGCAACTAATGAAAAACTGTTTTTT.

This clone has at least ten counts. The chain has TRBV27 and TRBJ1-1; TRBD1 agrees at 7 bases. The CDR3 consists of 14 residues. Germline trimming cut 7 bases from V and 1 base from J; bases unmatched to any gene: 6. Germline CDR1 is MNHEY and CDR2 is SMNVEV (reference sequence). The chain's CDR3 is CASTSGQTNTEAFF. The CDR3 DNA reads as TGTGCCAGCACCTCGGGACAGACGAACACTGAAGCTTTCTTT.

This clone showed up just a few times. The chain has TRBV5-1 and TRBJ1-1; D is uncertain. Per germline, CDR1 SGHRS and CDR2 YFSETQ. CDR3 length equals 14 residues. Trimming pared 0 bases from V and 0 bases from J, leaving 6 bases between. CDR3: CASSLGLLNTEAFF. The CDR3 nucleotides read TGCGCCAGCAGCTTGGGACTACTGAACACTGAAGCTTTCTTT.

This chain uses TRBV11-2 with TRBJ2-7; the D gene is possibly TRBD2 (6 bases). CDR1 and CDR2 from the germline V gene are SGHAT and FQNNGV. V was cut by 4 bases and J by 4 bases, with 17 bases left in between. This CDR3 region has 15 residues. The CDR3 region has the DNA TGTGCCAGCAGCTCCGGGCGCGGGACGGGGTACGAGCAGTACTTC. Translating gives CASSSGRGTGYEQYF.

The CDR3 spells CASSLRQGAQETQYF. DNA for the CDR3: TGTGCCAGCAGCTTGCGCCAGGGGGCGCAAGAGACCCAGTACTTC. The V call is TRBV5-4, the J call TRBJ2-5; 8 nucleotides match TRBD1. Germline-derived CDR1 and CDR2 are SGHNT and YYREEE (reference sequence). The CDR3 has 15 residues. V lost 1 base, J lost 2 bases, and 4 bases stayed unmatched.

This clone has only one observation. The genes are TRBV5-1 and TRBJ2-7; no clear D gene. This CDR3 comprises 15 residues. The V end lost 0 bases, the J end lost 4 bases, and 14 bases lay between the germline ends. In germline, CDR1 is SGHRS, CDR2 YFSETQ. CDR3 bases: TGCGCCAGCAGCTTGGATCCAGTCCAGGAATACGAGCAGTACTTC. It codes for CASSLDPVQEYEQYF.

This clone came up once. The rearrangement joins TRBV9 to TRBJ2-5; D perhaps matches TRBD2 (6 bases). Germline-derived CDR1 and CDR2 are SGDLS and YYNGEE. CDR3 length equals 17 residues. Trimming left V 0 bases short and J 2 bases short, with 17 bases between. CDR3 DNA sequence: TGTGCCAGCAGCGTAGGGTGGGGGACTCGCAGACAAGAGACCCAGTACTTC. Translated, it gives CASSVGWGTRRQETQYF.

The CDR3 sequence is CASLRTGYEQYF. CDR3 bases: TGTGCCAGCTTGAGGACAGGGTACGAGCAGTACTTC. The chain couples TRBV2 to TRBJ2-7; 8 nucleotides match TRBD1. CDR3 length: 12 amino acids. Germline CDR1 and CDR2: SNHLY and FYNNEI. Trimming cost V 8 bases and J 4 bases; bases outside gene matches: 4.

The table lists this clone with a few counts. This rearrangement joins TRBV7-9 to TRBJ2-3; D is undetermined. The CDR3 covers 14 residues. Germline loops: CDR1 SEHNR, CDR2 FQNEAQ (reference sequence). Trimming took off 2 bases at V and 6 bases at J, with 12 bases between the two ends. CDR3 sequence: CASSLSEAGDTQYF. The CDR3 DNA follows: TGTGCCAGCAGCTTATCTGAGGCCGGGGATACGCAGTATTTT.

The genes are TRBV5-6 and TRBJ2-3; weak D call: TRBD2 (6 bases). Trimming took off 0 bases at V and 0 bases at J, with 8 bases between the two ends. Germline V gene data show CDR1 as SGHDT and CDR2 as YYEEEE. The CDR3 is 15 residues long. The DNA of the CDR3 is TGTGCCAGCAGCTTGGAGGGGACTAGCACAGATACGCAGTATTTT. Translation gives CASSLEGTSTDTQYF. Filled out from reference TRBV5-6 and TRBJ2-3, the complete variable domain reads DAGVTQSPTHLIKTRGQQVTLRCSPKSGHDTVSWYQQALGQGPQFIFQYYEEEERQRGNFPDRFSGHQFPNYSSELNVNALLLGDSALYLCASSLEGTSTDTQYFGPGTRLTVL.

This chain joins TRBV4-2 and TRBJ2-7, with 8 bases that match TRBD1. The CDR3 contains 15 residues. The junction had 9 bases not matched to a gene; V was cut back by 2 bases and J by 6 bases. Germline V gene sequence: CDR1 LGHNA, CDR2 YNFKEQ. The CDR3 DNA reads as TGTGCCAGCAGCCAACCCCCGCCGGACAGGGTCGAGCAGTACTTC. Translation gives CASSQPPPDRVEQYF.

A note on this clone: Other DNA sequences in the same sample also yield this CDR3. The V call is TRBV10-3, the J call TRBJ2-1, with TRBD1 matching over 7 bases. Trimming removed 6 bases from V and 4 bases from J; junction bases left unmatched: 6. CDR1 ENHRY and CDR2 SYGVKD come from the germline V gene. This CDR3 is 14 amino acids long. This CDR3 is CAISPGQSYNEQFF. The CDR3 nucleotides are TGTGCCATCAGCCCGGGACAGTCATACAATGAGCAGTTCTTC.

V is TRBV6-4 and J is TRBJ2-7; TRBD2 matches 10 bases. The CDR3 has 15 amino acids. Germline CDR1 and CDR2: MRHNA and SNTAGT. Germline trimming cut 4 bases from V and 2 bases from J; bases unmatched to any gene: 5. The CDR3 here is CASSVGTSDTYEQYF. The DNA for the CDR3 is TGTGCCAGCAGTGTCGGGACTAGCGACACCTACGAGCAGTACTTC.

The V and J genes are TRBV25-1 and TRBJ2-2; tentatively, D is TRBD2 (5 bases). The CDR3 totals 15 residues. Trimming shortened V by 4 bases and J by 6 bases, and 15 bases separated the two germline ends. Germline V lookup: CDR1 MGHDK, CDR2 SYGVNS. CDR3 DNA sequence: TGTGCCAGCAGTGCCACTAGTACTGGCGCCGGGGAGCTGTTTTTT. It specifies CASSATSTGAGELFF. The full variable domain, rest sourced from reference TRBV25-1 and TRBJ2-2, is EADIYQTPRYLVIGTGKKITLECSQTMGHDKMYWYQQDPGMELHLIHYSYGVNSTEKGDLSSESTVSRIRTEHFPLTLESARPSHTSQYLCASSATSTGAGELFFGEGSRLTVL.